This section outlines one TCR beta chain sequence together with its context. The germline V and J ends were trimmed by 7 bases and 0 bases, with 10 bases remaining between them. The CDR3 is 15 amino acids. The germline CDR1 and CDR2 sequences are SNHLY and FYNNEI. These data come from a study of technical replicates of blood from a handful of donors. Profiling relied on immunoSEQ multiplex PCR, and the TCRdb table lists in-frame clones only, not all of them. The data show 50,000 to 70,000 clones, roughly 90% seen once. Sequenced sample: PBMCs. The chain combines TRBV2 with TRBJ1-6, with D possibly being TRBD1 (6 bases). The sequence derives from a human donor in good health. Some clones in this sample may be carry-over from other donors' samples. In DNA form, the CDR3 reads TGTGCCAGCAAGAGGGGGAGCTCCTATAATTCACCCCTCCACTTT. This sequence encodes CASKRGSSYNSPLHF.